This TCR beta chain comes out of a study of cytomegalovirus exposure and HLA in healthy donors. The overall study: From donors who were HLA-typed, an early data release held 80 million or so unique TCRs.

60 Vbeta and 13 Jbeta primers were used in PCR. Assay: immunoSEQ multiplex PCR; the TCRdb copy retains only in-frame clones and omits some. Seen here are around 100,000 clones, approximately 78% observed once, and the top ten hold roughly 20%. Findings and caveats of the study: Analysis was carried out at a later point, and it linked a missense DCLRE1C variant to TCR beta V- and J-gene trimming. In presence/absence analyses, roughly uniform sequencing depth across donors was assumed. An analysis done earlier found most TCR beta V segments productive about 87% or about 30% of the time.

The germline gives CDR1 SNHLY, CDR2 FYNNEI. CDR3 length: 16 residues. Trimming removed 6 bases from V and 0 bases from J; junction bases left unmatched: 5. A note on this clone: Its antigen remains unknown.

The clonotype was recovered from a man between 25 and 39 years old in good health and CMV-seropositive. J is TRBJ2-2 and V is TRBV2; 9 nucleotides match TRBD1. Source material: PBMCs. CDR3: CASSRDRASNTGELFF. CDR3 bases: TGTGCCAGCAGCCGGGACAGGGCTTCGAACACCGGGGAGCTGTTTTTT.